This T cell receptor beta chain emerged from a study of control samples from healthy donors and cancer patients (dated by TCRdb to 2020 to 2022). As concerns this clone: Its recognized antigen is unknown. No much larger clone exists at a distance of one base, and base qualities are not known.

Receptor amplification or capture employed the immunoSEQ multiplex PCR assay. The immuneACCESS repertoire file appears here via TCRdb, limited to in-frame rearrangements. These files lack a portion of the clones; in checked studies, under half of the deficit traces to unresolved V genes, and the cause of the others is not known. The sample table contains tens of thousands of clones; only one count was recorded for roughly 93% of them. Clones ranked in the top ten supply about 1.3% of the sample. From the cysteine up to the phenylalanine, the CDR3 has a length of 12 residues. The only DNA kept is the CDR3, 36 bases in frame from the first base. V is cut back by 7 bases and J by 8 bases, with 6 bases in the junction unmatched. From a lookup of the germline V gene, CDR1 and CDR2 are SNHLY and FYNNEI.

The sample taken for sequencing was PBMCs. The sequence was obtained from a woman between 35 and 50 years old with lung cancer. The chain couples TRBV2 to TRBJ1-2; 8 nucleotides in the junction match TRBD1. CDR3 reads: CASKDRAWGYTF. The DNA is as follows: TGTGCCAGCAAGGACAGGGCGTGGGGCTACACCTTC.